A single sample gave rise to the 8 T cell receptor beta chains below, sequenced in a study of T cell changes during pregnancy in multiple sclerosis. Data came from immunoSEQ multiplex PCR; TCRdb stores just in-frame clones and leaves some out. The profile shows tens of thousands of clones, over 85% of them singletons. The sample here was CD4+ T cells from peripheral blood mononuclear cells, taken before pregnancy. All receptors come from a female donor with multiple sclerosis, enrolled in a pregnancy study.

The CDR3 DNA is TGTGCCAGCAGTATCCGGACAGGCGGGAACACTGAAGCTTTCTTT. Encoded protein: CASSIRTGGNTEAFF. This chain links TRBV27 with TRBJ1-1; 7 bases are a match to TRBD1. Trimming took 5 bases from V and 1 from J; bases not matched to a gene: 7. Germline V CDR1 and CDR2: MNHEY, SMNVEV (reference sequence). CDR3 length: 15 amino acids.

The rearrangement joins TRBV19 to TRBJ2-1; TRBD2 aligns across 14 bases. V dropped 6 bases and J dropped 8; count of bases not matched to a gene: 12. CDR1 is LNHDA, CDR2 SQIVND, per germline (reference sequence). The CDR3 contains 17 residues. This CDR3 is CASSSYTGTSGSDEQFF. CDR3 in DNA: TGTGCCAGTAGCTCCTATACCGGGACTAGCGGGAGTGATGAGCAGTTCTTC.

V and J are TRBV30 and TRBJ1-2; no clear D gene. The CDR3 has 13 amino acids. V dropped 2 bases and J dropped 8 bases, with 15 bases sitting between them. The V gene's germline CDR1 is GTSNPN and CDR2 SVGIG (reference sequence). CDR3 sequence: CAWSQPHIAGYTF. In DNA form, the CDR3 reads TGTGCCTGGAGTCAACCCCATATAGCCGGCTACACCTTC.

The rearrangement uses TRBV5-1 and TRBJ2-7, with 13 bases identical to TRBD2. The CDR3 length is 17 residues. The J segment lost 1 base and the V segment lost 4 bases, leaving 8 bases of the junction unmatched. Germline lookup yields CDR1 SGHRS and CDR2 YFSETQ. CDR3: CASSDRLAGGLSYEQYF. CDR3 in DNA: TGCGCCAGCAGCGACCGACTAGCGGGAGGTCTGTCCTACGAGCAGTACTTC.

The J gene is TRBJ2-4, the V gene TRBV7-3, with 9 bases aligning to TRBD2. Germline lookup yields CDR1 SGHTA and CDR2 FQGTGA. The CDR3 runs 22 residues. Trimming at V came to 0 bases and at J to 0 bases, leaving 18 bases not matched to a gene. CDR3 coding DNA: TGTGCCAGCAGCTTAACCCGAGTTACCCGGGGGACTAGCTGCCTAGCCAAAAACATTCAGTACTTC. Residues: CASSLTRVTRGTSCLAKNIQYF.

The rearrangement links TRBV30 to TRBJ2-5; D unresolved. V lost 4 bases and J lost 3, with 12 bases in between. CDR3 length: 13 residues. The V gene's germline CDR1 is GTSNPN and CDR2 SVGIG (reference sequence). CDR3 bases: TGTGCCTGGAATCTAGGCAGCGAAGAGACCCAGTACTTC. It is translated as CAWNLGSEETQYF.

This chain uses TRBV7-2 with TRBJ1-2; 8 positions match TRBD1. V lost 5 bases and J lost 4; bases outside the gene matches: 6. This CDR3 comprises 14 residues. Germline CDR1 reads SGHTA; CDR2 reads FQGNSA. CDR3 loop: CASSPPGQVYGYTF. As DNA, the CDR3 is TGTGCCAGCAGCCCCCCGGGACAGGTCTATGGCTACACCTTC.

The chain employs TRBV28 and TRBJ1-1, with D maybe TRBD1 (6 bases). V lost 6 bases and J lost 1, with 21 bases in between. The CDR3 loop spans 17 amino acids. Looked up from germline, CDR1 is MDHEN and CDR2 is SYDVKM. The CDR3 loop is CASRTLRGWKANTEAFF. Written as DNA, the CDR3 is TGTGCCAGCAGGACCCTCAGGGGCTGGAAGGCGAACACTGAAGCTTTCTTT.